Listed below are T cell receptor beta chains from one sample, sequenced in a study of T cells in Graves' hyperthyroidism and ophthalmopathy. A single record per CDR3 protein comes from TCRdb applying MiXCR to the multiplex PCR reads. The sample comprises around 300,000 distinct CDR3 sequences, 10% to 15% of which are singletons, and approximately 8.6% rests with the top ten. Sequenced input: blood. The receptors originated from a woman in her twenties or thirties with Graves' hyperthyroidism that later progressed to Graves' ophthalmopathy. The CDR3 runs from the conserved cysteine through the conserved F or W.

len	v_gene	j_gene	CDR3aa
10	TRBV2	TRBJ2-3	CASGPDTQYF
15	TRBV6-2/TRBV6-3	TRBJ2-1	CASSVSSGSIEEQFF
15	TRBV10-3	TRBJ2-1	CAISEASGRANEQFF
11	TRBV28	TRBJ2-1	CASRERDTQFF
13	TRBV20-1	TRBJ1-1	CSARRQQNTEAFF
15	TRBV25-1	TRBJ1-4	CASSRARGGAEKLFF
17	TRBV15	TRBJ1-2	CATSRKAGQNLNYGYTF
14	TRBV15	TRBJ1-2	CATSRDGVDYGYTF
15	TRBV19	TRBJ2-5	CASSISGNLQETQYF
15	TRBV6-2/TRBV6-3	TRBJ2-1	CASSYSSSTYNEQFF
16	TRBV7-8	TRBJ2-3	CASSSQPGLAADTQYF
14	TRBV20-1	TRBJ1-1	CSARSEGRKSEAFF
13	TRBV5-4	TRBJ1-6	CASSWDTVSPLHF
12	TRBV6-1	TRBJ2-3	CASREFHDTQYF
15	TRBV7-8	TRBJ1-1	CASSRPDGVNTEAFF
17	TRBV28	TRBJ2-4	CAGSLMSFKLAKNIQYF
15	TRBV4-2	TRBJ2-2	CASSLRVMNTGELFF
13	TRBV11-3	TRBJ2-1	CASSLRGVNEQFF
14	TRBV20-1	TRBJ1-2	CSARGTGVYYGYTF
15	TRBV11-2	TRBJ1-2	CASSLGPGGGYGYTF
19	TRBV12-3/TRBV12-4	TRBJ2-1	CASSRGGGGEMLSVDGQFF
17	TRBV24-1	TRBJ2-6	CATSEPTGFSGANVLTF
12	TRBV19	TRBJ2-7	CASSADGDEQYF
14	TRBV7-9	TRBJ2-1	CASSLALADGEQFF
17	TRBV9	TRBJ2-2	CASSVVGSGIDTGELFF
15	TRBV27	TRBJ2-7	CASSIWDRGTYEQYF
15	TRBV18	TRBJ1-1	CASSPLGGANTEAFF
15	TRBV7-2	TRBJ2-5	CASSWKGGVQETQYF
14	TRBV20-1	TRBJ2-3	CSARAGRGTDTQYF
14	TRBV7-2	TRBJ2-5	CASSLKIDQETQYF
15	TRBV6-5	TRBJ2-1	CASSYPYGVYNEQFF
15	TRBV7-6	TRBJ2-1	CASSPAGGRVNEQFF
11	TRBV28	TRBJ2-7	CASSLQYEQYF
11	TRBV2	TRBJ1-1	CASSRDNEAFF
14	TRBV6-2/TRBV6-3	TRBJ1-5	CASPDRPWNQPQHF
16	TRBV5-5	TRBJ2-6	CASSLTSFSGANVLTF
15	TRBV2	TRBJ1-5	CASSPPGQGNQPQHF
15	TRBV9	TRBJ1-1	CASSANDSPNTEAFF
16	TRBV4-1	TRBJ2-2	CASSQVGGVNTGELFF
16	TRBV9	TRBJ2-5	CASSVVAGVPGETQYF
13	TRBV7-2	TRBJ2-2	CASSPRGPGELFF
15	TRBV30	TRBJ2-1	CAWREWGGGYNEQFF
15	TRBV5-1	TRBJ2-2	CASSFLTENTGELFF
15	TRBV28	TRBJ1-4	CASSLGVRGGEKLFF
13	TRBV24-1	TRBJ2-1	CATSDLQGDEQFF